The T cell receptor (beta chain) under discussion was sequenced for a study of T cells after posttransplantation cyclophosphamide. The CDR3 is 13 amino acids. V trimming: 9 bases; J trimming: 4 bases; junction bases outside the gene matches: 8. The germline CDR1 and CDR2 sequences are MGHDK and SYGVNS. This clone turned up a few times. The antigen remains undetermined. Study observations and caveats: Later blood repertoires were often dominated by clones from the donor CD8+ memory compartment.

TCRdb's copy holds only in-frame clones and misses some; the assay was immunoSEQ multiplex PCR. The sample yields about 47,000 clones, about 91% seen once. The origin of this receptor is a woman aged 45-65 years in good health and a related stem cell transplant donor. The rearrangement links TRBV25-1 to TRBJ1-2; 7 positions agree with TRBD1. Source material: PBMCs. In nucleotides, the CDR3 is TGTGCCAGTTGGGACAGAGTGACCTATGGCTACACCTTC. It is translated as CASWDRVTYGYTF.